This T cell receptor (beta chain) was observed in a study of blood T cell repertoires in COVID-19. The overall study: Collection of acute and convalescent COVID-19 samples took place in the United States, Italy and Spain. Nucleic acid was either cDNA or gDNA, and it came from T cells, B-cell-depleted T cells, or PBMCs.

In the original analysis: The assay estimated nucleated cells by amplifying reference gene primers. Profiling relied on immunoSEQ multiplex PCR, and the TCRdb table lists in-frame clones only, not all of them. V, J and clone size derive from that table, while D and trimming were established from the DNA sequence. The repertoire has just over 95,000 clones, about 81% of them found once; the top ten carry around 4.4%. The CDR3 contains 15 residues. Germline V lookup: CDR1 LNHDA, CDR2 SQIVND (reference sequence). The V segment lost 5 bases and the J segment 0 bases; nucleotides outside the gene matches: 4.

This clonotype was obtained from a man between 60 and 75 years old with acute or convalescent COVID-19. The sequenced material came from peripheral blood. The genes are TRBV19 and TRBJ2-1, with 7 bases identical to TRBD1. CDR3 sequence reads: CASSEGASSYNEQFF. CDR3 in DNA: TGTGCCAGTAGTGAGGGGGCGAGCTCCTACAATGAGCAGTTCTTC.